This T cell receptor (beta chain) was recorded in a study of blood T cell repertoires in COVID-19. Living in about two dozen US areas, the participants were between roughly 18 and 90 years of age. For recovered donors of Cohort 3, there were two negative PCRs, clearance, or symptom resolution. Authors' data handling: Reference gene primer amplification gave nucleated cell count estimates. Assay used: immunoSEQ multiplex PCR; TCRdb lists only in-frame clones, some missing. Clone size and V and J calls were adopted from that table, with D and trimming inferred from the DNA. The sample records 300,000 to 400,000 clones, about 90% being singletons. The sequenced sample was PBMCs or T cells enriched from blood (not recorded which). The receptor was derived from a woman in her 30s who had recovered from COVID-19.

The CDR3 spells CASSPSGSPTDTQYF. CDR3 bases: TGTGCCAGCAGCCCCAGTGGCTCCCCTACAGATACGCAGTATTTT. The gene calls are TRBV7-8 and TRBJ2-3, with D uncertain. The CDR3 length is 15 residues. Trimming took off 5 bases at V and 3 bases at J, with 15 bases between the two ends. Germline loops: CDR1 SGHVS, CDR2 FQNEAQ.